The TCR beta chain under discussion was sequenced for a study of blood T cell repertoires in COVID-19. Study-level information: Material from acute and convalescent COVID-19 was sourced from the United States, Italy and Spain.

The authors' processing: The assay estimated nucleated cells by amplifying reference gene primers. The method was immunoSEQ multiplex PCR; TCRdb's version includes in-frame clones alone and lacks a portion of them. The V and J calls and clone size come from that table; D and trimming were worked out from the DNA. The sample yields 200,000 or so clones, 70% to 90% seen once. CDR3 length: 11 residues. Trimming shortened V by 10 bases and J by 2 bases, and 8 bases separated the two germline ends. CDR1 ENHRY and CDR2 SYGVKD come from the germline V gene. This clone showed up just once. The chain is built from TRBV10-3 and TRBJ1-2; TRBD1 is a possible D gene (6 bases). Sequencing input: peripheral blood. The receptor comes from a man aged 45-60 years with COVID-19, enrolled during active disease. DNA of the CDR3: TGTGCCACCACAGGGAACTATGGCTACACCTTC. This sequence encodes CATTGNYGYTF.